This is a list of T cell receptor beta chains from one sample in a study of Graves' ophthalmopathy and Graves' hyperthyroidism. TCRdb re-analysed the multiplex PCR reads in MiXCR, keeping a single row per CDR3 protein. The sample contains hundreds of thousands of distinct CDR3 sequences, over 13% of which appear only once. Sequenced input: blood. Receptors were obtained from a woman in her twenties or thirties with Graves' ophthalmopathy. Both conserved end residues are part of each CDR3. Fields, in order: clone size, D gene, J gene, V gene, CDR3 protein, CDR3 DNA. A D gene is named only where the DNA matches it firmly. Only some rows state a clone size, as once, few, many or a class for expanded clones.

abundance: -
d_gene: -
j_gene: TRBJ1-2
v_gene: TRBV20-1
CDR3aa: CSARDGWFYYGYTF
CDR3nt: TGCAGTGCTAGAGATGGGTGGTTCTACTATGGCTACACCTTC

abundance: -
d_gene: -
j_gene: TRBJ1-1
v_gene: TRBV5-1
CDR3aa: CASSIARARPAFF
CDR3nt: TGCGCCAGCAGCATTGCGAGGGCCCGCCCGGCTTTCTTT

abundance: -
d_gene: TRBD1
j_gene: TRBJ1-2
v_gene: TRBV12-3/TRBV12-4
CDR3aa: CASRLTRGYGYTF
CDR3nt: TGTGCCAGCAGGCTCACCAGGGGGTATGGCTACACCTTC

abundance: -
d_gene: -
j_gene: TRBJ2-5
v_gene: TRBV20-1
CDR3aa: CSARPGRHQETQYF
CDR3nt: TGCAGTGCTAGGCCGGGACGCCACCAAGAGACCCAGTACTTC

abundance: many
d_gene: TRBD2
j_gene: TRBJ2-7
v_gene: TRBV7-2
CDR3aa: CASSLGSGRTHEQYF
CDR3nt: TGTGCCAGCAGCTTAGGTAGCGGGAGGACCCACGAGCAGTACTTC

abundance: many
d_gene: -
j_gene: TRBJ1-2
v_gene: TRBV28
CDR3aa: CASSKRGVRASWYTF
CDR3nt: TGTGCCAGCAGCAAGCGGGGTGTGAGGGCCTCGTGGTATACCTTC

abundance: many
d_gene: -
j_gene: TRBJ1-1
v_gene: TRBV19
CDR3aa: CASRNLDSTEAFF
CDR3nt: TGTGCCAGTAGGAATCTCGACAGCACTGAAGCTTTCTTT

abundance: few
d_gene: TRBD2
j_gene: TRBJ2-5
v_gene: TRBV12-3/TRBV12-4
CDR3aa: CASSTRTSGSRRGETQYF
CDR3nt: TGTGCCAGCAGTACCAGGACTAGCGGGTCGAGGAGGGGGGAGACCCAGTACTTC

abundance: many
d_gene: -
j_gene: TRBJ1-2
v_gene: TRBV30
CDR3aa: CAWSTGIANYGYTF
CDR3nt: TGTGCCTGGAGTACAGGAATAGCTAACTATGGCTACACCTTC

abundance: -
d_gene: TRBD2
j_gene: TRBJ2-5
v_gene: TRBV6-5
CDR3aa: CASSYSWTSSVETQYF
CDR3nt: TGTGCCAGCAGTTACTCCTGGACTAGCTCCGTCGAGACCCAGTACTTC

abundance: -
d_gene: -
j_gene: TRBJ2-5
v_gene: TRBV2
CDR3aa: CASGEVPPTGRETQYF
CDR3nt: TGTGCCAGCGGTGAAGTCCCCCCGACAGGCCGGGAGACCCAGTACTTC

abundance: few
d_gene: -
j_gene: TRBJ1-2
v_gene: TRBV30
CDR3aa: CAWSDLLGYTF
CDR3nt: TGTGCCTGGAGTGATCTACTTGGCTACACCTTC

abundance: -
d_gene: -
j_gene: TRBJ1-5
v_gene: TRBV5-8
CDR3aa: CASSQGGRGNQPQHF
CDR3nt: TGTGCCAGCTCCCAGGGCGGTCGTGGCAATCAGCCCCAGCATTTT

abundance: many
d_gene: -
j_gene: TRBJ1-6
v_gene: TRBV28
CDR3aa: CASSADSGGSPLHF
CDR3nt: TGTGCCAGCAGTGCCGACTCAGGAGGTTCACCCCTCCACTTT

abundance: many
d_gene: -
j_gene: TRBJ1-5
v_gene: TRBV28
CDR3aa: CASSFDSGNQPQHF
CDR3nt: TGTGCCAGCAGTTTCGACAGCGGCAATCAGCCCCAGCATTTT

abundance: many
d_gene: -
j_gene: TRBJ1-1
v_gene: TRBV6-1
CDR3aa: CASSEVSSEAFF
CDR3nt: TGTGCCAGCAGTGAAGTCAGTTCTGAAGCTTTCTTT

abundance: many
d_gene: TRBD2
j_gene: TRBJ2-7
v_gene: TRBV10-3
CDR3aa: CAISTSGGKLYEQYF
CDR3nt: TGTGCCATCAGTACTAGCGGGGGAAAGCTCTACGAGCAGTACTTC

abundance: many
d_gene: TRBD1
j_gene: TRBJ1-6
v_gene: TRBV12-3/TRBV12-4
CDR3aa: CASRRTGEGNSPLHF
CDR3nt: TGTGCCAGCAGAAGGACAGGGGAGGGTAATTCACCCCTCCACTTT

abundance: many
d_gene: -
j_gene: TRBJ2-7
v_gene: TRBV20-1
CDR3aa: CSARDPINAYEQYF
CDR3nt: TGCAGTGCTAGAGACCCTATAAACGCCTACGAGCAGTACTTC

abundance: many
d_gene: -
j_gene: TRBJ1-6
v_gene: TRBV20-1
CDR3aa: CSARGADNSPLHF
CDR3nt: TGCAGTGCTAGAGGGGCAGATAATTCACCCCTCCACTTT

abundance: few
d_gene: -
j_gene: TRBJ1-1
v_gene: TRBV29-1
CDR3aa: CSVSRLGRKNTEAFF
CDR3nt: TGCAGCGTTAGTCGATTGGGACGCAAAAACACTGAAGCTTTCTTT

abundance: many
d_gene: -
j_gene: TRBJ2-2
v_gene: TRBV12-5
CDR3aa: CASRGRRGLTGELFF
CDR3nt: TGTGCTAGTAGAGGGAGGAGGGGCTTGACCGGGGAGCTGTTTTTT

abundance: -
d_gene: TRBD2
j_gene: TRBJ2-7
v_gene: TRBV5-1
CDR3aa: CASSGETSGLLSYEQYF
CDR3nt: TGCGCCAGCAGCGGGGAGACTAGCGGCCTACTCTCCTACGAGCAGTACTTC

abundance: many
d_gene: -
j_gene: TRBJ2-7
v_gene: TRBV10-3
CDR3aa: CAINTGKLNEQYF
CDR3nt: TGTGCCATCAATACAGGGAAGTTAAACGAGCAGTACTTC

abundance: many
d_gene: -
j_gene: TRBJ2-7
v_gene: TRBV12-3/TRBV12-4
CDR3aa: CASSLRWDLAYEQYF
CDR3nt: TGTGCCAGCAGTTTACGTTGGGACTTGGCCTACGAGCAGTACTTC

abundance: -
d_gene: -
j_gene: TRBJ2-6
v_gene: TRBV28
CDR3aa: CASSPQQGRGANVLTF
CDR3nt: TGTGCCAGCAGTCCCCAACAGGGCCGAGGGGCCAACGTCCTGACTTTC

abundance: -
d_gene: -
j_gene: TRBJ2-5
v_gene: TRBV4-2
CDR3aa: CASSQVRFRGGRETQYF
CDR3nt: TGTGCCAGCAGCCAAGTTCGTTTTAGGGGGGGCCGTGAGACCCAGTACTTC

abundance: many
d_gene: TRBD1
j_gene: TRBJ1-6
v_gene: TRBV27
CDR3aa: CASSPGTGDSPLHF
CDR3nt: TGTGCCAGCAGTCCAGGGACAGGGGATTCACCCCTCCACTTT

abundance: many
d_gene: -
j_gene: TRBJ1-2
v_gene: TRBV12-3/TRBV12-4
CDR3aa: CASGGLDGYTF
CDR3nt: TGTGCCAGCGGGGGCCTTGATGGCTACACCTTC